This T cell receptor beta chain comes out of a study of CD8 T cells in Susac syndrome (dated by TCRdb to about 2019). Broadly, across the study: Whether CD8+ T cell activation and differentiation in Susac syndrome was antigen driven was tested using repertoire sequencing.

The CDR3 goes from the cysteine to the phenylalanine over 16 residues. Here the CDR3 DNA is all that survives: 48 bases in frame from base 1. The germline V gene (reference sequence) specifies DFQATT as CDR1 and SNEGSKA as CDR2. Unmatched junction bases come to 6, with V trimmed by 2 bases and J by 2 bases. The sample holds one count of this clonotype. The target of this receptor is not known. Within one base of it there is no much larger clone, and no base qualities were kept. One read is thin evidence. High-throughput TCR beta sequencing profiled peripheral blood CD8+ and CD4+ T cells from healthy donors, Susac syndrome patients and multiple sclerosis patients. The healthy donors served as controls matched for age and sex. Bulk CD8+ and CD4+ T cells were purified magnetically by negative isolation, whereas CD8+ TEMRA cells were enriched by FACS. Blood was collected in EDTA tubes and processed within 24 hours, with PBMCs isolated through density gradient centrifugation. PBMCs intended for TCR sequencing were cryopreserved in liquid nitrogen and thawed later in a water bath at 37 degrees C. The sorted or isolated CD4+, CD8+ and CD8+ TEMRA cells reached a purity of at least 90%.

On the study overall, not on this receptor specifically: The number of individuals in the TCR sequencing and HLA analysis was acknowledged as relatively small.

RNA was extracted using the RNeasy kit, and roughly 0.5 to 1 ug of the RNA was reverse transcribed with random hexamers. TCR beta CDR3 regions were amplified with the immunoSEQ multiplex PCR assay covering 54 Vbeta and 13 Jbeta segments. PCR amplification bias was corrected by using a synthetic template baseline for primer optimization and computational correction. The authors' pipeline ran thus. Reads were annotated to V, D and J genes according to IMGT and were analyzed with immunoSEQ Analyzer, with only productive sequences retained. To calculate clonality, Shannon entropy was normalized by log2 of the number of productive unique sequences and then subtracted from one. For each patient and control, public and private clones were evaluated within the 100 most prevalent clones. Clones were defined as Susac-specific if absent from the healthy and MS cohorts, from around 1,100 published viral clones and from other ImmuneACCESS disease sequences. TCRdb's own reprocessing of the public reads used fastp at Q25 and MiXCR and kept productive beta chains. Each record represents a unique CDR3 protein, reported with the most common genes and DNA among its rows. These V and J calls are TCRdb output, not the study's own analysis. This sample is represented by over 120,000 distinct CDR3 sequences; roughly 94% of them were singletons. The ten biggest clones cover 0.084% of the sample.

The chain is made from TRBV20-1 and TRBJ1-4; the central 9 bases match TRBD1. The sample taken for sequencing was CD4+ T cells from PBMCs. The source of this sequence is a human donor in good health. The CDR3 is CSARPGDRATNEKLFF. The nucleotide sequence is given as TGCAGTGCTAGACCCGGGGACAGGGCCACTAATGAAAAACTGTTTTTT.